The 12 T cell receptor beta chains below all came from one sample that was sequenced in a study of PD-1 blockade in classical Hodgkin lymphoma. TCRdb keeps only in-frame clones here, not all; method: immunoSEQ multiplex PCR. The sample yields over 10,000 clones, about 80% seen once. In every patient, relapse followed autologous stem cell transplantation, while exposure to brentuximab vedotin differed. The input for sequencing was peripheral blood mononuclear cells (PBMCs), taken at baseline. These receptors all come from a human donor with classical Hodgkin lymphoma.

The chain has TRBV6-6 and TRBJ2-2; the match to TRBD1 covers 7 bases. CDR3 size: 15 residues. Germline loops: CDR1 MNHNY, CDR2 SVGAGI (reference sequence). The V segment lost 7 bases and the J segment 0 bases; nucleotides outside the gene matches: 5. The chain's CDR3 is CASIPGQANTGELFF. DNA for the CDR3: TGTGCCAGCATCCCCGGACAGGCGAACACCGGGGAGCTGTTTTTT.

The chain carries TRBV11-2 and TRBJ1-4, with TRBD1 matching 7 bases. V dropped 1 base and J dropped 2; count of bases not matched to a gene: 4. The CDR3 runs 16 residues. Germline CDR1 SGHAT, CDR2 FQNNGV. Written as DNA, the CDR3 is TGTGCCAGCAGCTTAGTAGGGGGCTTGACTAATGAAAAACTGTTTTTT. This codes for CASSLVGGLTNEKLFF.

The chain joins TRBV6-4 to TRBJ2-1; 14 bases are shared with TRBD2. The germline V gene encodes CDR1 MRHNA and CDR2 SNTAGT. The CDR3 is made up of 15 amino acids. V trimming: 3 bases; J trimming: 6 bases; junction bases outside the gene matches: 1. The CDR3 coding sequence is TGTGCCAGCAGTGAGGGGACTAGCGGGAGCAATGAGCAGTTCTTC. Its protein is CASSEGTSGSNEQFF.

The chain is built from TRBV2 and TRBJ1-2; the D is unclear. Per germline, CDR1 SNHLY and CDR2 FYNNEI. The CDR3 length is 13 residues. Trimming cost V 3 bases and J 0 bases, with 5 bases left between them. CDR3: CASSEATNYGYTF. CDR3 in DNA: TGTGCCAGCAGTGAGGCGACTAACTATGGCTACACCTTC.

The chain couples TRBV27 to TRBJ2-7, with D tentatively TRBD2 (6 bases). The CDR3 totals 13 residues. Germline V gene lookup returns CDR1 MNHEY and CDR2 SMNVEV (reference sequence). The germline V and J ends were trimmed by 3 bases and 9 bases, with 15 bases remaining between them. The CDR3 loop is CASSFTFGGGQYF. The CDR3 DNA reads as TGTGCCAGCAGTTTCACGTTTGGGGGAGGGCAGTACTTC.

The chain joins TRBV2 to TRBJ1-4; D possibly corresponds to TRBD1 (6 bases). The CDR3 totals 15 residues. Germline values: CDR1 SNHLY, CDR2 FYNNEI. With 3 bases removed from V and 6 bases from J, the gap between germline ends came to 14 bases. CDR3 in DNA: TGTGCCAGCAGTGATTTGGGGGCGCGTGATGAAAAACTGTTTTTT. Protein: CASSDLGARDEKLFF.

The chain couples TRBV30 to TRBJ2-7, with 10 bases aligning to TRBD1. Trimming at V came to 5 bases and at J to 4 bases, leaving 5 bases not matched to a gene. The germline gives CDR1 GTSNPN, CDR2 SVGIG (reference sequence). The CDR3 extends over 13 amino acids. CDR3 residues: CAWAPGQGYEQYF. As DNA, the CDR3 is TGTGCCTGGGCACCGGGACAGGGGTACGAGCAGTACTTC.

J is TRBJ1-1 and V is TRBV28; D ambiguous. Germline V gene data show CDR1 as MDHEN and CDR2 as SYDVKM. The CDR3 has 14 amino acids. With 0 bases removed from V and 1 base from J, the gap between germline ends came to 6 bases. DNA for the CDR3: TGTGCCAGCAGTTTATGGGCGGGGAACACTGAAGCTTTCTTT. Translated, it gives CASSLWAGNTEAFF.

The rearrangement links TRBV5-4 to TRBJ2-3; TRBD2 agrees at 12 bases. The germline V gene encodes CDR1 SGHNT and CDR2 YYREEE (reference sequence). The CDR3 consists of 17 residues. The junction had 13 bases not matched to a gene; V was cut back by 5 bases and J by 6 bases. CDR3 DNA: TGTGCCAGCAGACGGACTAGCGGGGACCCAAGATGGGATACGCAGTATTTT. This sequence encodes CASRRTSGDPRWDTQYF.

The DNA of the CDR3 is TGTGCCAGCAGTTGGACAGCTAGCTCCTATAATTCACCCCTCCACTTT. It specifies CASSWTASSYNSPLHF. The chain recombines TRBV5-6 with TRBJ1-6; weak D call: TRBD1 (6 bases). In germline, CDR1 is SGHDT, CDR2 YYEEEE. This CDR3 has 16 residues. V lost 5 bases to trimming and J lost 0 bases, with 12 bases between them.

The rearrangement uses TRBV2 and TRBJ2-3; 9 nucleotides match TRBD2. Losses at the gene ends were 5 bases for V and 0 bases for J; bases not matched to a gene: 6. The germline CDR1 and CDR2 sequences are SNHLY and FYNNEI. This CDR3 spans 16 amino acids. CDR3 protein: CASSMEAGGSTDTQYF. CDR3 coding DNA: TGTGCCAGCAGTATGGAGGCGGGGGGGAGCACAGATACGCAGTATTTT.

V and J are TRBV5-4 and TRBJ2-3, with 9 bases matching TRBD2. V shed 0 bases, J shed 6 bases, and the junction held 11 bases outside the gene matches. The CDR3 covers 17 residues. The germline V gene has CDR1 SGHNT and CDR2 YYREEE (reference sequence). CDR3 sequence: CASSLGGAGGPSDTQYF. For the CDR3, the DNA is TGTGCCAGCAGCTTGGGGGGCGCGGGAGGGCCTTCTGATACGCAGTATTTT.